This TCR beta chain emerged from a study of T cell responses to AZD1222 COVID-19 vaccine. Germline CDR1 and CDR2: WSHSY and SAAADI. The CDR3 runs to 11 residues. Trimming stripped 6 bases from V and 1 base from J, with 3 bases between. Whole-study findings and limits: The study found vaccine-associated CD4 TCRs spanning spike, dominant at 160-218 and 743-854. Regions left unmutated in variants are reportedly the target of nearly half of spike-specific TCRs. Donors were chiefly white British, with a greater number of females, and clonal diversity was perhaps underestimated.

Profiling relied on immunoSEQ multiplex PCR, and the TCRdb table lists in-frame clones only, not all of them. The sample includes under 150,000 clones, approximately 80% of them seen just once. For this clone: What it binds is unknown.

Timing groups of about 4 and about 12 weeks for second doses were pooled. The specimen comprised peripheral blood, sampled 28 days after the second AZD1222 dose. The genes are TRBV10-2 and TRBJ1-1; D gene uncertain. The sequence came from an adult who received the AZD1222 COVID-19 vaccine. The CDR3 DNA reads TGCGCCAGCAGGGAGAACACTGAAGCTTTCTTT. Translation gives CASRENTEAFF.